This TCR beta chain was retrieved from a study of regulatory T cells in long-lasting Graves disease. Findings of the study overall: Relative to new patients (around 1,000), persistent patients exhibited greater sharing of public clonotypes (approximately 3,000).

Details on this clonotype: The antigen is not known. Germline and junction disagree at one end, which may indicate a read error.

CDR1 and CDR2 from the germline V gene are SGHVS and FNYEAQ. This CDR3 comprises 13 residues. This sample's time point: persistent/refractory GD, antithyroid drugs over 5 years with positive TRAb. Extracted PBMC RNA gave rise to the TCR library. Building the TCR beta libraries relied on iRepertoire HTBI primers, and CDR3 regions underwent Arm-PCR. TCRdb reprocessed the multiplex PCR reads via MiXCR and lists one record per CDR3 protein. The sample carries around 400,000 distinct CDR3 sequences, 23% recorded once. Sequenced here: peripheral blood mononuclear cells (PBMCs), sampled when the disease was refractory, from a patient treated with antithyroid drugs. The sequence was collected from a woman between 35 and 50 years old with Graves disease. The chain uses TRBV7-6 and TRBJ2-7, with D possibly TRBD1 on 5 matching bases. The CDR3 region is CASSPKGSYEQHF. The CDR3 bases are TGTGCCAGCAGCCCAAAGGGGTCCTACGAGCAGCACTTC.